The rows below give T cell receptor beta chains drawn from one sample of a study of cytomegalovirus exposure and HLA in healthy donors. Assay: immunoSEQ multiplex PCR; the TCRdb copy retains only in-frame clones and omits some. The sample includes 150,000 to 200,000 clones, around 80% of them seen just once. Sequencing used PBMCs. These receptors originate from a man aged 30 to 45 in good health and CMV-seropositive. The conserved cysteine and the conserved F or W are not part of the CDR3 here.

ASSFETGGYEQY TRBV7-9
ASSLWGQYYEQY TRBV27
ASSPPGTVKEQETQY TRBV18
ASSGGEMQTQY TRBV6-1
ASSPSPAGEGEQY TRBV18
ASSDRGPREKLF TRBV28
ASSVAGGSVYEQY TRBV9
ASSLTRYEQY TRBV2
ASSVLGGNTEAF TRBV27
ASSQGGQLYEQY TRBV4-1
SAARGAGYGYT TRBV29-1
ASSLGRGLLSGANVLT TRBV11-2
ASSDVGLDRYEQY TRBV2
ASSQGNRGFITEAF TRBV4-1
ASSGGRVTEAF TRBV4-3
ASSESTAGEQF TRBV10-1
ASSRTSYEQY TRBV7-8
ASSYRTADTQY TRBV11-3
ASSSIPRQGGNSPLH TRBV19
ASSLDYGGAEEKETQY TRBV11-3
ASSPDSAAGQPQH TRBV7-9
ASSRTGAGYT TRBV6-5
ASSDSRTGWLNSGNTIY TRBV6-4
ASSTGDSSSGELF TRBV13
ASRRTGELYNEQF TRBV27
ASSLVSNQETQY TRBV5-1
ASSELIVPNYGYT TRBV9
ATSETSVNEQF TRBV15
ASSSIPGASGPYEQY TRBV28
ASNPGGAKNIQY TRBV6-5
ASSLVWDRSSTDTQY TRBV11-3
ASSFFGPAPYEQY TRBV7-3
ASSIVSGLNYNEQF TRBV19
ASRITTGGPANTGELF TRBV6-4
ASSLEVSGIQTQY TRBV7-9